This T cell receptor beta chain was observed in a study of cytomegalovirus exposure and HLA in healthy donors. Repertoires were generated with immunoSEQ multiplex PCR, while TCRdb's copy carries only in-frame clones and drops some. Of about 110,000 clones in the sample, approximately 85% were seen once. V shed 5 bases, J shed 1 base, and the junction held 0 bases outside the gene matches. CDR3 length: 14 amino acids. Looked up from germline, CDR1 is MRHNA and CDR2 is SNTAGT. Study outcomes and limitations: Listed as cytomegalovirus-associated were roughly 180 TCR beta chains. Reports showed the classifier diagnosing cytomegalovirus status with high specificity and sensitivity.

This clone was counted only a few times. The antigen remains undetermined. A 120-subject validation cohort, separate from the approximately 700-subject first cohort, supplied the donors. This chain links TRBV6-4 with TRBJ2-3, with 10 bases matching TRBD2. Sequenced material: PBMCs. The sequence was collected from a woman aged 18-29 years in good health and CMV-seronegative. This CDR3 is CASSLAGGTDTQYF. Written as DNA, the CDR3 is TGTGCCAGCAGTCTAGCGGGGGGCACAGATACGCAGTATTTT.